The source of this TCR beta chain is a study of blood T cell repertoires in COVID-19. Across the study: PBMCs, B-cell-depleted T cells, or T cells were the source of the cDNA or gDNA that made up the material.

Sequencing used immunoSEQ multiplex PCR; TCRdb keeps in-frame clones, though not all of them. The profile shows around 150,000 clones, just over 85% of them singletons. This clone was seen only once. The germline V gene has CDR1 SGHNT and CDR2 YENEEA. With 2 bases removed from V and 2 bases from J, the gap between germline ends came to 12 bases. This CDR3 has 15 amino acids. The receptor's source is a man in his sixties with acute or convalescent COVID-19. The rearrangement uses TRBV11-3 and TRBJ2-5, with D unresolved. The sample comprised peripheral blood. CDR3 residues: CASSLTFTEQETQYF. As DNA, the CDR3 is TGTGCCAGCAGCTTAACATTTACAGAACAAGAGACCCAGTACTTC.